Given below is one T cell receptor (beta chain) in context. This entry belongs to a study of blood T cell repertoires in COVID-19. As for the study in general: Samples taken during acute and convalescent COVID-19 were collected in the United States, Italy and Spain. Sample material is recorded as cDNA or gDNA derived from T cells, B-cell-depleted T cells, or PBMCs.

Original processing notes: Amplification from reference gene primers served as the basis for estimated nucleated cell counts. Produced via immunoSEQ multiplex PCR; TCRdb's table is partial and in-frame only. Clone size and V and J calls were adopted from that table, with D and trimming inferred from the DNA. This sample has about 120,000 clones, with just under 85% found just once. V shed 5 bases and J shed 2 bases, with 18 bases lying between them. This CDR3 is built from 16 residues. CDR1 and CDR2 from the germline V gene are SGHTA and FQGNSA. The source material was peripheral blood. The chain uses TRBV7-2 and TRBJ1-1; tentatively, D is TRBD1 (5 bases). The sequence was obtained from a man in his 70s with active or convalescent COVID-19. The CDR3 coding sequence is TGTGCCAGCAGCCCGGGACGGTCGGGGGGTAACACTGAAGCTTTCTTT. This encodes CASSPGRSGGNTEAFF.